The rows below give T cell receptor beta chains drawn from one sample of a study of blood T cell repertoires in COVID-19. Sequenced by immunoSEQ multiplex PCR; TCRdb stores in-frame clones only, minus some. The sample includes 200,000 or so clones, 84% of them seen just once. The sample was peripheral blood. These receptors were collected from a woman aged 25 to 39 who had recovered from COVID-19. Each CDR3 is given without its conserved first and last residue.

J | length | V | CDR3
TRBJ2-1 | 13 | TRBV7-9 | ASSFGRGQNNEQF
TRBJ2-7 | 12 | TRBV5-1 | ASSADAATGEQY
TRBJ2-7 | 11 | TRBV6-5 | ASSHSRSYEQY
TRBJ2-1 | 13 | TRBV4-2 | ASSPGLAGENEQF
TRBJ1-1 | 12 | TRBV5-4 | ASSSQGARTEAF
TRBJ2-1 | 14 | TRBV5-4 | ASSSPPGLAGHEQF
TRBJ2-1 | 13 | TRBV27 | ASSAGLAGSDEQF
TRBJ1-5 | 14 | TRBV28 | ASSWAQGLSNQPQH
TRBJ2-3 | 12 | TRBV10-2 | ASSESGPRDTQY
TRBJ2-5 | 13 | TRBV7-9 | ASSFPTNGEETQY
TRBJ2-1 | 13 | TRBV25-1 | ASSETSFRGNEQF
TRBJ2-7 | 12 | TRBV18 | ASSPLEGTYEQY
TRBJ2-2 | 12 | TRBV29-1 | SVDRQRNTGELF
TRBJ2-7 | 13 | TRBV5-1 | ASSLLAGGPYEQY
TRBJ1-2 | 11 | TRBV5-5 | ASSSTGPYGYT
TRBJ2-7 | 11 | TRBV3-1/TRBV3-2 | ASSDGSSYEQY
TRBJ2-3 | 12 | TRBV5-4 | ASTTPGGADTQY
TRBJ2-6 | 15 | TRBV2 | ASSGVAGGTGANVLT
TRBJ1-4 | 12 | TRBV10-3 | AISEGQDSEKLF
TRBJ2-1 | 14 | TRBV18 | ASSRLAGPDYNEQF
TRBJ1-5 | 11 | TRBV12-3/TRBV12-4 | ASSWDINQPQH
TRBJ2-2 | 13 | TRBV6-5 | ASRKTSGNTGELF
TRBJ2-1 | 17 | TRBV5-1 | ASSKNPGLADRTDNEQF
TRBJ2-7 | 15 | TRBV14 | ASSQVETGSTSYEQY
TRBJ1-1 | 14 | TRBV19 | ASVRTGGISDTEAF
TRBJ1-1 | 15 | TRBV30 | AWTARTGIVLVTEAF
TRBJ2-7 | 13 | TRBV10-2 | ASSSTGGESYEQY
TRBJ2-7 | 13 | TRBV6-1 | ASSEGDTPSYEQY
TRBJ2-1 | 15 | TRBV10-1 | ASSDSGTGDSYNEQF
TRBJ1-6 | 13 | TRBV27 | ASSFGGSYNSPLH
TRBJ2-5 | 14 | TRBV28 | ASSPRTGDIQETQY
TRBJ2-1 | 13 | TRBV28 | ASNQLAGGPNEQF
TRBJ2-3 | 16 | TRBV2 | ASSEALRGGGSTDTQY
TRBJ1-4 | 13 | TRBV7-9 | ASSYQGLPNEKLF
TRBJ1-4 | 12 | TRBV5-4 | ASSSGQGEGKLF
TRBJ1-1 | 13 | TRBV5-1 | ASSWITGVNTEAF
TRBJ2-2 | 14 | TRBV3-1/TRBV3-2 | ASSRGLARSTGELF
TRBJ1-3 | 14 | TRBV5-4 | ASSNRGAGSGNTIY
TRBJ2-7 | 14 | TRBV4-1 | ASSRLFGGSIYEQY
TRBJ2-3 | 12 | TRBV27 | ASSSLQGPNTQY
TRBJ2-7 | 13 | TRBV4-2 | ASSPRSGSSYEQY
TRBJ1-1 | 12 | TRBV5-1 | ASSVITGMAEAF
TRBJ1-6 | 14 | TRBV28 | ASTPRGFSYNSPLH
TRBJ1-4 | 13 | TRBV3-1/TRBV3-2 | ASRGRGTGVEKLF
TRBJ1-5 | 13 | TRBV15 | ATSRGTGGIQPQH
TRBJ1-1 | 11 | TRBV10-1 | ASSRGSGTEAF